Sequencing of this T cell receptor beta chain was carried out in a study of T cell repertoires in cytomegalovirus infection. Study-level information: Newly reported HLA-C-restricted and thoroughly characterized HLA-B-restricted CMV epitopes were employed. General study findings and limits: Totalled public TCR beta family frequency picked out people who carried CMV plus the relevant HLA. The response measured ex vivo was dominated by TCR beta clonotypes (HLA-C-restricted and CMV-specific).

V lost 5 bases to trimming and J lost 3 bases; unmatched junction nucleotides: 6. Germline V CDR1 and CDR2: SGHVS, FQNEAQ. The CDR3 consists of 15 residues. With regard to this clonotype: The target antigen is unknown.

TCRdb reprocessed the reads with MiXCR, giving one entry per CDR3 protein. The profile shows fewer than 1,000,000 distinct CDR3 sequences, roughly 31% of them singletons. The sequences come from cultured CD8+ T cells from PBMCs, collected from culture after CMV antigen stimulation. This sequence originates from a human donor in good health (CMV status not recorded). Some clones in this sample may be carry-over from other donors' samples. The chain has TRBV7-8 and TRBJ2-3, with TRBD1 matching 9 bases. The CDR3: CASSPWTGETDTQYF. The CDR3 DNA sequence: TGTGCCAGCAGCCCCTGGACAGGGGAGACAGATACGCAGTATTTT.